What follows is one TCR beta chain and its context. Its antigen is still unknown. This specimen belongs to a study of chemoradiotherapy in HPV16-positive cancers. As for the study in general: Candidate HPV-specific T-cell clones and common TCR motifs came from functional assays in a couple of HPV16-positive patients. The study, taken as a whole, reports: Candidate HPV-specific clones and E7-related TCR motifs grew in tumor during treatment.

Trimming removed 4 bases at V and 3 bases at J, with 17 bases between. CDR1 is SGHRS, CDR2 YFSETQ, per germline. This CDR3 spans 16 amino acids. Libraries were prepared by immunoSEQ multiplex PCR; TCRdb keeps only in-frame clonotypes and omits some of them. The table records about 10,000 clones, roughly 82% of them present only once. The receptor's source is a human donor with HPV-associated anogenital cancer. The chain links TRBV5-1 to TRBJ2-1, with D possibly TRBD1 on 6 matching bases. Specimen: blood, collected from a patient who underwent chemoradiotherapy. CDR3 in DNA: TGCGCCAGCAGCCTTTCCGGGACACTCTTCTACAATGAGCAGTTCTTC. Amino acid sequence: CASSLSGTLFYNEQFF. Looking up the rest from reference TRBV5-1 and TRBJ2-1 gives the full variable domain: KAGVTQTPRYLIKTRGQQVTLSCSPISGHRSVSWYQQTPGQGLQFLFEYFSETQRNKGNFPGRFSGRQFSNSRSEMNVSTLELGDSALYLCASSLSGTLFYNEQFFGPGTRLTVL.